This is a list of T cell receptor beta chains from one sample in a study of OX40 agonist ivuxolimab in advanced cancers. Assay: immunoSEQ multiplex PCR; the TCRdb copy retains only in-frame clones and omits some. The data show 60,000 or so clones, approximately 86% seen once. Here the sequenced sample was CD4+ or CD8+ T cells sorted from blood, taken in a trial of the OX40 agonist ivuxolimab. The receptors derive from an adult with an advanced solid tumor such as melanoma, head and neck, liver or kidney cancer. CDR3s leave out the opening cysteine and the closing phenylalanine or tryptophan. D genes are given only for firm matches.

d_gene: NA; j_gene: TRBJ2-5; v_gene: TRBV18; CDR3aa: ASSPTSSTGRDAQY
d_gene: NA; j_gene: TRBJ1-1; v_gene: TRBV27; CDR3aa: ASSLVSRGDTEAF
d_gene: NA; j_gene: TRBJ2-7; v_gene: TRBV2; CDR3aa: ASTGLRDLSYEQY
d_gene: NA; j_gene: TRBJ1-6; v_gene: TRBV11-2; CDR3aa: ASSLVKLGSPLH
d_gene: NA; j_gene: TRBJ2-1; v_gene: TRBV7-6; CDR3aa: ASTPTPANYNEQF
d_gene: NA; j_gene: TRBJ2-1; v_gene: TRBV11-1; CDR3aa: ASSLRTGRGSYNEQF
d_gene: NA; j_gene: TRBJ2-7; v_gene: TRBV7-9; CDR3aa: ASSLVGASGYEQY
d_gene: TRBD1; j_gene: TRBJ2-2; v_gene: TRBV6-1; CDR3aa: ASSEGTGIYGGELF
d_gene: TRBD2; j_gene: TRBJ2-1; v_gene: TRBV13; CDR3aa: ASSLGLAGVGSYNEQF
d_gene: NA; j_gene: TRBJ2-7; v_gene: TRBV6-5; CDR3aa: ASSYSSLPNYEQY
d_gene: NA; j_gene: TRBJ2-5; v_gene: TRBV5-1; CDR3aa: ASSLHTPAETQY
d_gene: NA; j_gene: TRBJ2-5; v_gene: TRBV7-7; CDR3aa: ASSPTYQETQY
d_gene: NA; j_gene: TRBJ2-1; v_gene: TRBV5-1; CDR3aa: ASSLGTGSYNEQF
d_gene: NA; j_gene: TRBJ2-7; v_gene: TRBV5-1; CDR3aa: ASSLEGVTGEQY
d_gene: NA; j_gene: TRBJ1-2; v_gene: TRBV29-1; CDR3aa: SVVGLHYGYT